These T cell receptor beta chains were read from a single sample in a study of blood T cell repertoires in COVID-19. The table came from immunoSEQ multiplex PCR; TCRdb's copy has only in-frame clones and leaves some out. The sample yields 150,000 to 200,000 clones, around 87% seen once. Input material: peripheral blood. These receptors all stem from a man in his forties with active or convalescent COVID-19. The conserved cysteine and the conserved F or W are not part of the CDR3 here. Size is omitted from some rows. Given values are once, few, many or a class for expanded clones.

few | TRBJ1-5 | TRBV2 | ASATDNQPQH
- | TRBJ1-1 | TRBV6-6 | ASSYRQGGSTEAF
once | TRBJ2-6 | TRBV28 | ASKRGYGANVLT
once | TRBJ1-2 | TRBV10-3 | AISESGDRGAYGYT
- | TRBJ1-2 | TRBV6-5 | ASRLEGQGAYGYT
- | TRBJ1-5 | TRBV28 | ASSSPHRGYQPQH
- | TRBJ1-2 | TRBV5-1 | ASSLGQEFGYT
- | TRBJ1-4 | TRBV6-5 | ASGGYGTNEKLF
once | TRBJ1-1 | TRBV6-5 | ASTVAGRTEAF
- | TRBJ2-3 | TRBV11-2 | ASSLGGASTDTQY
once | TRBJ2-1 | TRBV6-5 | ASGGSNEQF
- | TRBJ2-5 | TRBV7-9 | ASSPTSGNVKTQY
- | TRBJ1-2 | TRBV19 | ASSMVTARDYGYT
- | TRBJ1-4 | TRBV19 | ASVKNTNEKLF
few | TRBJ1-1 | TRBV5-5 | ASSLGAGNTEAF
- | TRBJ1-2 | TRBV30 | AWSVGNRGSYGYT
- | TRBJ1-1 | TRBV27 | ASSTGVGTEAF
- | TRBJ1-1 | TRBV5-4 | ASSLELARANTEAF
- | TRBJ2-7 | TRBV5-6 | ASSLGLPSYEQY
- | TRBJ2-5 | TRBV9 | ASSASGGAETQY
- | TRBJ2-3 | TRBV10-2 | ASSGADTQY
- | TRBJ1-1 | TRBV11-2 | ASSFPRTEAF
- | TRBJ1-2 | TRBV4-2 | ASSQGVGTGTNYGYT
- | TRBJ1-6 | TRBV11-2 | ASSSPQLSPLH
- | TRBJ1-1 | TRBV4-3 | ASSQDFNRPETSI